Shown below are 9 T cell receptor beta chains from a single sample sequenced in a study of blood T cell repertoires in COVID-19 (dated by TCRdb to 2018 to 2020). Library method: the immunoSEQ multiplex PCR assay. Held by TCRdb, this immuneACCESS table contains in-frame sequences only and omits some clones. Under half of the omission traces to an unresolved V gene where checked; the cause of the rest is unknown. Across this sample there are fewer than 300,000 clones, with about four fifths seen only once. Over 1.3% of the sample comes from the top ten. The source material was peripheral blood. The source of these receptors is a human donor with COVID-19, enrolled during active disease. The donor label of this sample is uncertain.

This rearrangement joins TRBV7-8 to TRBJ2-2, with 13 positions matching TRBD2. The trim removed 4 bases at V and 5 bases at J, leaving 4 bases unmatched. Germline V CDR1 and CDR2: SGHVS, FQNEAQ. The CDR3 spans 16 residues. The CDR3 loop reads CASSYRTSGSTGELFF. The CDR3 DNA reads TGTGCCAGCAGCTACCGGACTAGCGGGAGTACCGGGGAGCTGTTTTTT.

This clone was detected ten times or more. The chain links TRBV19 to TRBJ2-6; 7 positions agree with TRBD1. Germline CDR1 is LNHDA and CDR2 is SQIVND (reference sequence). This CDR3 comprises 16 residues. The V gene end was trimmed by 5 bases and the J gene end by 2 bases; junction bases not matched to a gene: 6. CDR3 bases: TGTGCCAGTAGTGGCCTACAGGGGACTGGGGCCAACGTCCTGACTTTC. This codes for CASSGLQGTGANVLTF.

This clone was counted a few times. The chain recombines TRBV6-5 with TRBJ2-7, with 9 bases lining up with TRBD1. From germline, CDR1 is MNHEY and CDR2 SVGAGI. This CDR3 has 15 residues. J was trimmed by 7 bases and V by 2 bases; bases with no gene match: 9. CDR3: CASSYLRDRVGEQYF. DNA of the CDR3: TGTGCCAGCAGTTACCTCCGGGACAGGGTCGGTGAGCAGTACTTC.

The CDR3 here is CASSQESSGNTDTQYF. The CDR3, as DNA: TGTGCCAGCTCTCAGGAGTCTAGCGGGAACACAGATACGCAGTATTTT. The chain links TRBV6-4 to TRBJ2-3, with 9 bases identical to TRBD2. The CDR3 spans 16 residues. CDR1 is MRHNA, CDR2 SNTAGT, per germline. With 8 bases clipped from V and 2 bases from J, the junction kept 11 bases outside the gene matches.

This chain connects TRBV30 to TRBJ2-3; D remains unclear. CDR3 length equals 12 residues. CDR1 GTSNPN and CDR2 SVGIG come from the germline V gene (reference sequence). V dropped 0 bases and J dropped 6 bases, with 7 bases sitting between them. Here the CDR3 DNA reads TGTGCCTGGAGTGTAAGCAGGGATACGCAGTATTTT. This gives the protein CAWSVSRDTQYF.

V and J are TRBV6-5 and TRBJ1-2; no definite D call. V was shortened by 3 bases and J by 8 bases, with 13 bases between the two germline ends. The CDR3 has 13 amino acids. The germline V gene encodes CDR1 MNHEY and CDR2 SVGAGI. This CDR3 is CASSYNPVRGYTF. CDR3 DNA: TGTGCCAGCAGTTATAACCCGGTGAGGGGCTACACCTTC.

The chain carries TRBV9 and TRBJ2-2, with 8 bases fitting TRBD1. With 0 bases clipped from V and 9 bases from J, the junction kept 4 bases outside the gene matches. The CDR3 has 14 amino acids. CDR1 and CDR2 from the germline V gene are SGDLS and YYNGEE. For the CDR3, the DNA is TGTGCCAGCAGCGTAGCAGGGGGCATCAGGGAGCTGTTTTTT. This codes for CASSVAGGIRELFF.

A single count supports this clone. The chain uses TRBV7-2 and TRBJ2-5; D is ambiguous. The CDR3 is 14 residues long. Trimming shortened V by 1 base and J by 4 bases, and 10 bases separated the two germline ends. Looked up from germline, CDR1 is SGHTA and CDR2 is FQGNSA. This CDR3 is CASSLVRVGETQYF. DNA for the CDR3: TGTGCCAGCAGCTTAGTCCGGGTTGGAGAGACCCAGTACTTC.

In the case of this clone: This sample includes further DNA sequences coding for the same CDR3. V is TRBV7-9 and J is TRBJ1-4, with a tentative D call TRBD1 (5 bases). V lost 0 bases and J lost 6, with 8 bases in between. CDR3 length equals 14 residues. Per germline, CDR1 SEHNR and CDR2 FQNEAQ (reference sequence). CDR3 region: CASSLARGDEKLFF. CDR3 nucleotide sequence: TGTGCCAGCAGCTTAGCTCGGGGGGATGAAAAACTGTTTTTT.